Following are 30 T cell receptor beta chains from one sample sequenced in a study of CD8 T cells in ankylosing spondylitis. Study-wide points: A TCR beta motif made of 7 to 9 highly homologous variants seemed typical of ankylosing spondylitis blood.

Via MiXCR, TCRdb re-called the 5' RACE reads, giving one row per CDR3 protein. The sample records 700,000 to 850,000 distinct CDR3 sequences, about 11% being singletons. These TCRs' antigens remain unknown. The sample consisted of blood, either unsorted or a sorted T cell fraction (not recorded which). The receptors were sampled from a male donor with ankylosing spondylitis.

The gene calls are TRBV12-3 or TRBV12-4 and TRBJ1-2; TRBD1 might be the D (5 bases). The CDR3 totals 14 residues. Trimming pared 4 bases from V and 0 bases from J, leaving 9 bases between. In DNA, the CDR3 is TGTGCCAGCAGTTCAGGGATCTCTAACTATGGCTACACCTTC. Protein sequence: CASSSGISNYGYTF.

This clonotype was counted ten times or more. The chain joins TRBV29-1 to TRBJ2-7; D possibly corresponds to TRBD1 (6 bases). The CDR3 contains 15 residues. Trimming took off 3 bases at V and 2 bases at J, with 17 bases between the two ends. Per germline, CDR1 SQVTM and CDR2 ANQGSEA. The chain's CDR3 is CSVETLQGAAYEQYF. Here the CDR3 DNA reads TGCAGCGTTGAGACCTTACAGGGTGCGGCCTACGAGCAGTACTTC.

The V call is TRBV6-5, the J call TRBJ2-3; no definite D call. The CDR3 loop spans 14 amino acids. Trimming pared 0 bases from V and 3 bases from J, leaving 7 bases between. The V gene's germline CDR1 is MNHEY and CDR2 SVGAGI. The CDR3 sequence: CASSYSVQTDTQYF. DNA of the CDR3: TGTGCCAGCAGTTACTCCGTCCAAACAGATACGCAGTATTTT.

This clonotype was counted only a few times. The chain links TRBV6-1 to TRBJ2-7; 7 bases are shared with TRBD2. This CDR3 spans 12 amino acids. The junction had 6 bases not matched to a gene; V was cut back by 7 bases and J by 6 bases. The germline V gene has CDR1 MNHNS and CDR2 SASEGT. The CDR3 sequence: CASTRPGGEQYF. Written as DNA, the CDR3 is TGTGCCAGCACCAGACCGGGGGGCGAGCAGTACTTC.

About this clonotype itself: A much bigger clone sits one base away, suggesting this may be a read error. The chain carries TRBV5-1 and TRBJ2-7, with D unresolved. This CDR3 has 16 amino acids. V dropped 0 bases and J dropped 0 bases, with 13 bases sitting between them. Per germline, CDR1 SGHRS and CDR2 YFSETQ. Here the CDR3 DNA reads TGCGCCAGCAGCTTGGCCGTTGGAAAAGGCTCCTACGAGCAGTACTTC. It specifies CASSLAVGKGSYEQYF.

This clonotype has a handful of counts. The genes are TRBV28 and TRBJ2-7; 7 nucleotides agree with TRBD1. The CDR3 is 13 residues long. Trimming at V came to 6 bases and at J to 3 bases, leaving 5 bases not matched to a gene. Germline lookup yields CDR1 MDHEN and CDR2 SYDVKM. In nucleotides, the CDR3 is TGTGCCAGCAGACCGGGACAGTACTACGAGCAGTACTTC. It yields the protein CASRPGQYYEQYF.

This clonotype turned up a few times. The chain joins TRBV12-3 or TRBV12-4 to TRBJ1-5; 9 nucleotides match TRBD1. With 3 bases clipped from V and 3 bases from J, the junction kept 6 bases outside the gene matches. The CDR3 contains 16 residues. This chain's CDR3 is CASSLGTGSNNQPQHF. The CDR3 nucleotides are TGTGCCAGCAGTTTGGGGACAGGGAGTAACAATCAGCCCCAGCATTTT.

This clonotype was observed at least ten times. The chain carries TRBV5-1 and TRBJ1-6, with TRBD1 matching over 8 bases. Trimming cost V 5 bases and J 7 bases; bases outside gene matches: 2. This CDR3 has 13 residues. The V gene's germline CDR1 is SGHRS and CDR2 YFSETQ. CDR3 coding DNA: TGCGCCAGCAGGACAGGGGCAAATTCACCCCTCCACTTT. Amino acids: CASRTGANSPLHF.

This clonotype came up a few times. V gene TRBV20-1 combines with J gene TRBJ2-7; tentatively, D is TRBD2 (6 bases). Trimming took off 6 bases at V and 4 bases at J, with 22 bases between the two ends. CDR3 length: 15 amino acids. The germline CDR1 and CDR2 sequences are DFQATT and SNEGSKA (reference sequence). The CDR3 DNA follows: TGCAGTGCCGGAAAGGGTGGGGGGTCTAGGTACGAGCAGTACTTC. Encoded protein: CSAGKGGGSRYEQYF.

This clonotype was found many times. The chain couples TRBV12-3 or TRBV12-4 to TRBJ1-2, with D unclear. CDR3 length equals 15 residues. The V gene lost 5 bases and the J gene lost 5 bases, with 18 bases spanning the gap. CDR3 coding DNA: TGTGCCAGCAGTCCCGGAGGGAGTCGGGGTTATGGCTACACCTTC. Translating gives CASSPGGSRGYGYTF.

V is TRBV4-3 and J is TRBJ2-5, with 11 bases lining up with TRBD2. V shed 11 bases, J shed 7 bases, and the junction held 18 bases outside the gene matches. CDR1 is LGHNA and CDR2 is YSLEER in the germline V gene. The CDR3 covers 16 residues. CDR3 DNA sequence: TGCGCCTCCTCGGAGGGACTAGCGGTTCCGATGGGGACCCAGTACTTC. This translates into CASSEGLAVPMGTQYF.

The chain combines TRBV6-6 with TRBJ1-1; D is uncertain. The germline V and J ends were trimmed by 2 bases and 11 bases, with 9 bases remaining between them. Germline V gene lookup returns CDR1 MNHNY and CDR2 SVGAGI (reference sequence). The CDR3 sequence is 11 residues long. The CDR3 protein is CASSYGTSAFF. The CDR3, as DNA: TGTGCCAGCAGTTACGGCACATCCGCTTTCTTT.

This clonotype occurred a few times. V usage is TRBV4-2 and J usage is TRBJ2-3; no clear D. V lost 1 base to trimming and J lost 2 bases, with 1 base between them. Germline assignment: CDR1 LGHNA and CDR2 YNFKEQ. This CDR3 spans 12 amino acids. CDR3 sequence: CASSQVTDTQYF. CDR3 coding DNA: TGTGCCAGCAGCCAAGTCACAGATACGCAGTATTTT.

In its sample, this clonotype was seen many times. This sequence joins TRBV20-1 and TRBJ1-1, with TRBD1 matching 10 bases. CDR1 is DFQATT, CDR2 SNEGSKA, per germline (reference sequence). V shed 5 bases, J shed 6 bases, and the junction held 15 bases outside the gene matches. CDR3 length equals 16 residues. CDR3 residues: CSAVDGTGVDWPEAFF. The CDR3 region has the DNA TGCAGTGCTGTGGATGGGACAGGGGTTGACTGGCCTGAAGCTTTCTTT.

CDR3 nucleotides: TGTGCCAGCAGCGTAGCAGGGATAGCTAACTATGGCTACACCTTC. It translates to CASSVAGIANYGYTF. The chain employs TRBV9 and TRBJ1-2; weak D call: TRBD1 (5 bases). The V and J ends lost 0 bases and 0 bases respectively, with 9 bases between them. CDR1 is SGDLS and CDR2 is YYNGEE in the germline V gene. The CDR3 runs to 15 residues.

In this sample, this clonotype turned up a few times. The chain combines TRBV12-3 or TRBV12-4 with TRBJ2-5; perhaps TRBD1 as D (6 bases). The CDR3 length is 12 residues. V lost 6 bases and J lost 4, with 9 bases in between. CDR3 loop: CASRMTGETQYF. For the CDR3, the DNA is TGTGCCAGCAGGATGACAGGAGAGACCCAGTACTTC.

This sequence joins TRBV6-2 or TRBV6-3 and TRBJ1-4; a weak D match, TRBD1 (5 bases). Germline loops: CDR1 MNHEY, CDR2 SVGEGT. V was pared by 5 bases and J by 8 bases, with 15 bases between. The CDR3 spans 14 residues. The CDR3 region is CASSRDGWGEKLFF. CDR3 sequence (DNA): TGTGCCAGCAGTCGGGACGGCTGGGGAGAAAAACTGTTTTTT.

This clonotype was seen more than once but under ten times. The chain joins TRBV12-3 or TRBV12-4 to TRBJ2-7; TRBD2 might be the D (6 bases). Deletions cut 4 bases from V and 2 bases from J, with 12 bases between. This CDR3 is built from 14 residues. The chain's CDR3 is CASSYSGNTYEQYF. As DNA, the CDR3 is TGTGCCAGCAGTTATAGCGGCAATACCTACGAGCAGTACTTC.

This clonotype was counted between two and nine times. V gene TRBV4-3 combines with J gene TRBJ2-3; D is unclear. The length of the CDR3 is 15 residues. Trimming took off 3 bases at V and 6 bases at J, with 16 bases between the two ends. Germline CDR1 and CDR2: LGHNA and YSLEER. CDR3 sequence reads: CASSQILSSSDTQYF. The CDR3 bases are TGCGCCAGCAGCCAGATTCTAAGTTCTTCGGATACGCAGTATTTT.

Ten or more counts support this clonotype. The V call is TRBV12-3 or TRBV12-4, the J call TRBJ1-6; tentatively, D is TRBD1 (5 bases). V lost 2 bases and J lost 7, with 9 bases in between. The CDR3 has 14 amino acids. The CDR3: CASSLTGINSPLHF. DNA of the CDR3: TGTGCCAGCAGTTTAACAGGAATCAATTCACCCCTCCACTTT.

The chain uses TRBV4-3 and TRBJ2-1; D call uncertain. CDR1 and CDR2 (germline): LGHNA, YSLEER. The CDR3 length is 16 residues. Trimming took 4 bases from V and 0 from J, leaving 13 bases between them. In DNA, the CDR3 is TGCGCCAGCAGCCGCACCGGCGTCAGCTCCTACAATGAGCAGTTCTTC. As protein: CASSRTGVSSYNEQFF.

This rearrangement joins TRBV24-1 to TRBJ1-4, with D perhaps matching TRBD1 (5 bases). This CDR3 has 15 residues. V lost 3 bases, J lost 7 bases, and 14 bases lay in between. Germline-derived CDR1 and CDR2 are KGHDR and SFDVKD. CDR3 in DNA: TGTGCCACCAGTGATGAGGGATCTGGGGGTGAAAAACTGTTTTTT. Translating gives CATSDEGSGGEKLFF.

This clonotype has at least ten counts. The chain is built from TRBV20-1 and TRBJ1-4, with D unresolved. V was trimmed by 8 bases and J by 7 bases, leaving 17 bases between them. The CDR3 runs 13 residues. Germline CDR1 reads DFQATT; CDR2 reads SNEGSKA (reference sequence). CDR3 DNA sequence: TGCAGTCTTCCAGTCCCCTCCGGTGAAAAACTGTTTTTT. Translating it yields CSLPVPSGEKLFF.

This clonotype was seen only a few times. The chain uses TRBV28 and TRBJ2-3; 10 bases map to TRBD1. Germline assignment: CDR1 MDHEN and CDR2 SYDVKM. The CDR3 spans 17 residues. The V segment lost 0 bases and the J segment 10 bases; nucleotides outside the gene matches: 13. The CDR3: CASSLWAPGQGLVSQYF. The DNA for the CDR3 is TGTGCCAGCAGTTTATGGGCCCCGGGACAGGGGCTCGTTTCGCAGTATTTT. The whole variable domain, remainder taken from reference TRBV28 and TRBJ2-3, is DVKVTQSSRYLVKRTGEKVFLECVQDMDHENMFWYRQDPGLGLRLIYFSYDVKMKEKGDIPEGYSVSREKKERFSLILESASTNQTSMYLCASSLWAPGQGLVSQYFGPGTRLTVL.

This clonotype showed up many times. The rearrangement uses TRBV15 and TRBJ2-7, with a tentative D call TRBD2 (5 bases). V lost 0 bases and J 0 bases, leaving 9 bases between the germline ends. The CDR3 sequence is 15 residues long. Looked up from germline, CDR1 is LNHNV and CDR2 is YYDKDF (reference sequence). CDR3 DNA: TGTGCCACCAGCAGAGAAAGTGGGAGCTCCTACGAGCAGTACTTC. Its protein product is CATSRESGSSYEQYF.

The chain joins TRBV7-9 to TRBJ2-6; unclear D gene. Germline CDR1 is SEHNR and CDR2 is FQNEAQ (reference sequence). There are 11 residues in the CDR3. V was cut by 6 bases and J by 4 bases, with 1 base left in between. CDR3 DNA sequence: TGTGCCAGCAGGGGGGCCAACGTCCTGACTTTC. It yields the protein CASRGANVLTF.

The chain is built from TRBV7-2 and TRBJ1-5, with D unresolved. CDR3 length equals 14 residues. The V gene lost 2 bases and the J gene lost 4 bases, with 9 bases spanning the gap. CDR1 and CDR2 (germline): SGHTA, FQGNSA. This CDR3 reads CASSLHPENQPQHF. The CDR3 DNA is TGTGCCAGCAGCTTACACCCGGAGAATCAGCCCCAGCATTTT.

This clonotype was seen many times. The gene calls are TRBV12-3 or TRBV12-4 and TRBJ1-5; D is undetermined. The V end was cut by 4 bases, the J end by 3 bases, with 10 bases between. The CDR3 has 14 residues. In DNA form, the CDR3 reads TGTGCCAGCAGTTCCTACTTAAACAATCAGCCCCAGCATTTT. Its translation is CASSSYLNNQPQHF.

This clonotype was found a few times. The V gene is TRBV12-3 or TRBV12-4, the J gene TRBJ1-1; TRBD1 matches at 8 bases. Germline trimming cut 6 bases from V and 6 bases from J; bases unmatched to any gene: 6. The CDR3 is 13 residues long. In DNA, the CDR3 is TGTGCCAGCAGGTCCGGGACAGGCTCTGAAGCTTTCTTT. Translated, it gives CASRSGTGSEAFF.

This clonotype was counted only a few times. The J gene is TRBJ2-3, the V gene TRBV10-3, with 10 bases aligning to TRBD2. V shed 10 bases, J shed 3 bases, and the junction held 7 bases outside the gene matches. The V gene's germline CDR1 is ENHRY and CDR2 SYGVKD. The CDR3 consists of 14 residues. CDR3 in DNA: TGTGCCACTATGGGACTAGCGCATACAGATACGCAGTATTTT. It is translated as CATMGLAHTDTQYF.